What follows are 3 T cell receptor beta chains derived from one specimen sequenced in a study of cytomegalovirus exposure and HLA in healthy donors. 13 Jbeta primers and 60 Vbeta primers were used for the PCR. Sequenced by immunoSEQ multiplex PCR; TCRdb stores in-frame clones only, minus some. The repertoire holds 100,000 or so clones, with roughly 80% as singletons. Sequenced sample: PBMCs. Receptors were obtained from a female donor in good health and CMV-seropositive.

The rearrangement uses TRBV6-6 and TRBJ2-7; D might be TRBD2 (5 bases). The CDR3 has 12 amino acids. The V end lost 2 bases, the J end lost 4 bases, and 6 bases lay between the germline ends. CDR1 and CDR2 from the germline V gene are MNHNY and SVGAGI (reference sequence). The CDR3: CASSYPGYEQYF. In DNA form, the CDR3 reads TGTGCCAGCAGTTACCCGGGGTACGAGCAGTACTTC.

This clone has a single count. The gene calls are TRBV28 and TRBJ1-3, with TRBD1 as a possible D gene (5 bases). With 2 bases removed from V and 1 base from J, the gap between germline ends came to 6 bases. The length of the CDR3 is 14 residues. From germline, CDR1 is MDHEN and CDR2 SYDVKM. The CDR3 nucleotides read TGTGCCAGCAGTTTAAGGGGTTCTGGAAACACCATATATTTT. Protein product: CASSLRGSGNTIYF. The variable domain in full, with the rest retrieved from reference TRBV28 and TRBJ1-3, is DVKVTQSSRYLVKRTGEKVFLECVQDMDHENMFWYRQDPGLGLRLIYFSYDVKMKEKGDIPEGYSVSREKKERFSLILESASTNQTSMYLCASSLRGSGNTIYFGEGSWLTVV.

The chain is built from TRBV19 and TRBJ2-7; 7 bases map to TRBD2. J lost 3 bases, V lost 7 bases, and 12 bases had no gene match. CDR1 and CDR2 from the germline V gene are LNHDA and SQIVND (reference sequence). CDR3 size: 15 residues. The CDR3 loop is CASTPGGTTGYEQYF. DNA of the CDR3: TGTGCCAGTACCCCTGGGGGGACTACTGGCTACGAGCAGTACTTC.